This T cell receptor beta chain was documented in a study of T cells in Graves' hyperthyroidism and ophthalmopathy. The V gene's germline CDR1 is LNHDA and CDR2 SQIVND (reference sequence). The CDR3 sequence is 12 residues long. After removal of 7 bases from V and 6 bases from J, the junction contained 4 bases not matched to a gene. This clonotype has a handful of counts. Amplified TCR beta CDR3 regions derived from RNA transcripts. The primer set for the first-round RT-PCR of the TCR CDR3 was HTBI. TCRdb ran MiXCR on the multiplex PCR reads and lists one entry per CDR3 protein. This table has around 620,000 distinct CDR3 sequences, about 17% appearing once. Hyperthyroidism in the patients, aged 18 to 65, was newly diagnosed and under 2 months in duration. Diagnoses were made from clinical symptoms, serum measures (thyroxine and TRAb), thyroid ultrasound and orbital computed tomography.

The receptor was derived from a woman aged 25 to 39 with Graves' hyperthyroidism. The gene calls are TRBV19 and TRBJ1-2, with 8 bases fitting TRBD1. Sequencing used blood. CDR3 sequence: CASTQTGDGYTF. CDR3 nucleotides: TGTGCCAGTACCCAGACAGGGGATGGCTACACCTTC.